The rows below give T cell receptor beta chains drawn from one sample of a study of OX40 agonist ivuxolimab in advanced cancers. TCRdb's table, derived via immunoSEQ multiplex PCR, lists solely in-frame clones and lacks some. This sample has 60,000 to 65,000 clones, with 83% found just once. The specimen was CD4+ or CD8+ T cells sorted from blood, collected in a trial of the OX40 agonist ivuxolimab. The source of these receptors is an adult with an advanced solid tumor such as melanoma, head and neck, liver or kidney cancer. The CDR3 runs from the conserved cysteine through the conserved F or W. D genes are given only for firm matches. Some rows have no size entry. The others give once, few or many, or a class for an expanded clone.

J,V,D,size,DNA,CDR3
TRBJ1-1,TRBV18,.,.,TGTGCCAGCTCACCGGTGGAGGAAAACACTGAAGCTTTCTTT,CASSPVEENTEAFF
TRBJ1-3,TRBV2,.,.,TGTGCCAGCAGTGTCCCGAGCTCTGGAAACACCATATATTTT,CASSVPSSGNTIYF
TRBJ2-2,TRBV7-2,.,.,TGTGCCAGCAGCCCACCGCTAGGTGGCACCGGGGAGCTGTTTTTT,CASSPPLGGTGELFF
TRBJ1-4,TRBV6-5,.,medium-sized,TGTGCCACCAGGGACGGCGAAAAACTGTTTTTT,CATRDGEKLFF
TRBJ1-5,TRBV29-1,TRBD1,.,TGCAGCGTTGGGGGGGGGACAGGGTATCAGCCCCAGCATTTT,CSVGGGTGYQPQHF
TRBJ1-2,TRBV4-1,.,.,TGCGCCAGCAGCCAGTTGGTCCGGGACGGCTATGGCTACACCTTC,CASSQLVRDGYGYTF
TRBJ1-1,TRBV6-1,.,.,TGTGCCAGCAGTGAAGCACAGGGGAACACTGAAGCTTTCTTT,CASSEAQGNTEAFF
TRBJ1-2,TRBV7-2,.,.,TGTGCCAGCAGCTTAGCAAGACCCTATGGCTACACCTTC,CASSLARPYGYTF
TRBJ1-3,TRBV7-8,.,.,TGTGCCAGCAGACCCGGGGGTATAGCTGGAAACACCATATATTTT,CASRPGGIAGNTIYF
TRBJ2-3,TRBV6-5,.,.,TGTGCCAGCCGCCGGGGAGTTGGTACGCAGTATTTT,CASRRGVGTQYF
TRBJ2-5,TRBV9,TRBD1,.,TGTGCCAGCAGCGTAGGACAGGGGGCCCTATCTCAAGAGACCCAGTACTTC,CASSVGQGALSQETQYF
TRBJ1-3,TRBV5-1,.,.,TGCGCCAGCAGCTTTCAATCTGCCGAATCCTCTGGAAACACCATATATTTT,CASSFQSAESSGNTIYF
TRBJ2-7,TRBV18,TRBD2,.,TGTGCCAGCTCCCCAACTAGCGGGACCTACGAGCAGTACTTC,CASSPTSGTYEQYF
TRBJ2-1,TRBV7-2,.,.,TGTGCCAGCAGCTTAGCTTTTACCGGGACCCGCTCCTACAATGAGCAGTTCTTC,CASSLAFTGTRSYNEQFF
TRBJ2-7,TRBV2,.,.,TGTGCCAGCAGTCCAGTTGGGGGTTGGGTCCCCTACGAGCAGTACTTC,CASSPVGGWVPYEQYF
TRBJ1-2,TRBV27,.,.,TGTGCCAGCAGTTTACAGGCGGACTATGGCTACACCTTC,CASSLQADYGYTF
TRBJ2-5,TRBV7-3,.,.,TGTGCCAGCAGCCGAACCGGGCAAGGGGAGACCCAGTACTTC,CASSRTGQGETQYF
TRBJ2-7,TRBV5-1,TRBD2,.,TGCGCCAGCAGCACCGGGACTAGCGTCTACGAGCAGTACTTC,CASSTGTSVYEQYF
TRBJ1-2,TRBV7-9,.,.,TGTGCCAGCAGCTGGGGTAGGGGCTACACCTTC,CASSWGRGYTF
TRBJ2-1,TRBV9,.,.,.,CASSEVGGGAAGRFF
TRBJ2-1,TRBV10-1,TRBD2,once,TGCGCCAGCAGCCCTGTATCGCTAGCGGGTAACAATGAGCAGTTCTTC,CASSPVSLAGNNEQFF
TRBJ2-2,TRBV5-5,TRBD2,few,TGTGCCAGCAGTTCGCTAGCGGGAGTAACCGGGGAGCTGTTTTTT,CASSSLAGVTGELFF
TRBJ2-7,TRBV27,.,.,TGTGCCAGCAGTTTATCGTCAGGGGTTCTCTCCTACGAGCAGTACTTC,CASSLSSGVLSYEQYF
TRBJ2-3,TRBV5-4,TRBD2,.,TGTGCCAGCAGCCCGGAGCGGGGGGCGGGGGATACGCAGTATTTT,CASSPERGAGDTQYF
TRBJ1-1,TRBV5-1,.,medium-sized,TGCGCCAGCAGCGAGACGATGGGCGGTGAAGCTTTCTTT,CASSETMGGEAFF
TRBJ2-1,TRBV7-2,TRBD2,.,TGTGCCAGCAGCCTCCGATCACTAGCGGGGGTATCCTACAATGAGCAGTTCTTC,CASSLRSLAGVSYNEQFF
TRBJ2-3,TRBV6-1,.,.,TGTGCCAGCAGCCACCAAAATACGCAGTATTTT,CASSHQNTQYF
TRBJ1-5,TRBV30,.,.,TGTGCCTGGAGTGAATCGGAAAATCAGCCCCAGCATTTT,CAWSESENQPQHF
TRBJ2-5,TRBV4-2,TRBD1,.,TGTGCCAGCAGCCAAGTCGGGGGACAGGGAGAGACCCAGTACTTC,CASSQVGGQGETQYF
TRBJ2-5,TRBV29-1,.,.,TGCAGCGTAGCTGACCCCTTAAGAGACGACTCCAGAGGAGAGACCCAGTACTTC,CSVADPLRDDSRGETQYF
TRBJ1-3,TRBV11-2,.,.,TGTGCCAGCAGCTCGAGACCGCGAAACACCATATATTTT,CASSSRPRNTIYF
TRBJ2-3,TRBV2,.,.,TGTGCCAGCAGTGATAGGGGAAATGGGGCAGATACGCAGTATTTT,CASSDRGNGADTQYF
TRBJ2-1,TRBV6-5,.,.,TGTGCCAGCAGTTATGGGGGACTCCCGAACTACAATGAGCAGTTCTTC,CASSYGGLPNYNEQFF
TRBJ2-7,TRBV10-2,.,.,TGCGCCAGCAGTGTACAGACGTACGAGCAGTACTTC,CASSVQTYEQYF
TRBJ1-5,TRBV6-6,.,.,TGTGCCAGCAGTTTGGACGGGGACGGCTCCAATCAGCCCCAGCATTTT,CASSLDGDGSNQPQHF
TRBJ2-4,TRBV2,TRBD2,.,TGTGCCGAGGGACTAGCGGGGGGAAACATTCAGTACTTC,CAEGLAGGNIQYF
TRBJ2-7,TRBV21-1,.,.,TGTGCCAGCAGCAAAGCTTCCCCCGGACCCTACGAGCAGTACTTC,CASSKASPGPYEQYF
TRBJ2-4,TRBV7-9,TRBD1,.,TGTGCCAGCAGCTTAGGGGACAGAGCCAAAAACATTCAGTACTTC,CASSLGDRAKNIQYF
TRBJ1-1,TRBV25-1,.,.,TGTGCCAGCAGTGGCAGTAAGAACACTGAAGCTTTCTTT,CASSGSKNTEAFF
TRBJ2-7,TRBV6-1,.,.,TGTGCCAGCAGCCCAAGGGACGAGCAGTACTTC,CASSPRDEQYF
TRBJ1-2,TRBV5-1,.,medium-sized,TGCGCCAGCACCCTAGGGGTAAGCGCTAACTATGGCTACACCTTC,CASTLGVSANYGYTF
TRBJ2-3,TRBV9,.,.,TGTGCCAGCAGCGCGGGGACCACAGATACGCAGTATTTT,CASSAGTTDTQYF
TRBJ2-7,TRBV11-2,.,.,TGTGCCAGCAGCCGTGCCGGCAGGGCGTACGAGCAGTACTTC,CASSRAGRAYEQYF
TRBJ2-4,TRBV21-1,.,.,TGTGCCAGCAGCAAAGCGGGACGGATACTAGCCAAAAACATTCAGTACTTC,CASSKAGRILAKNIQYF
TRBJ2-3,TRBV2,.,once,TGTGCCAGCAAGTACAGGGTAGGCACAGATACGCAGTATTTT,CASKYRVGTDTQYF
TRBJ1-2,TRBV5-6,.,.,TGTGCCAGCAGCTACGGGGGGTCTAACTATGGCTACACCTTC,CASSYGGSNYGYTF
TRBJ1-1,TRBV7-2,.,.,TGTGCCAGCAGCCGAAAGGGGGGGACTGAAGCTTTCTTT,CASSRKGGTEAFF
TRBJ2-2,TRBV5-4,.,few,TGTGCCAGCAGCTTGGAACCGAACACCGGGGAGCTGTTTTTT,CASSLEPNTGELFF
TRBJ2-7,TRBV6-4,TRBD2,.,TGTGCCAGCAGTGGACTAGCGGGGGGTGTATACGAGCAGTACTTC,CASSGLAGGVYEQYF
TRBJ1-2,TRBV6-1,.,.,TGTGCCAGCAGTGAAGGGGGTAACTATGGCTACACCTTC,CASSEGGNYGYTF
TRBJ2-3,TRBV4-1,TRBD2,few,TGCGCCAGCAGCCGACTAGCTCGGCCAGATACGCAGTATTTT,CASSRLARPDTQYF
TRBJ1-1,TRBV29-1,.,few,TGCAGCGTTGCCGGCAGACTCGAGGTTGAAGCTTTCTTT,CSVAGRLEVEAFF
TRBJ1-5,TRBV7-2,.,.,TGTGCCAGCAGCTTGGATGGGGGGGGAAATCAGCCCCAGCATTTT,CASSLDGGGNQPQHF
TRBJ2-3,TRBV11-2,TRBD2,.,TGTGCCAGCAGCTTAGATAGAACTAGCGTTAGCACAGATACGCAGTATTTT,CASSLDRTSVSTDTQYF
TRBJ1-2,TRBV10-3,.,.,TGTGCCATCAGTACCAGGGGCTACTATGGCTACACCTTC,CAISTRGYYGYTF
TRBJ2-3,TRBV6-1,TRBD1,.,TGTGCCAGCAGTTCTATGGGACAGGGGGCTAATACGCAGTATTTT,CASSSMGQGANTQYF